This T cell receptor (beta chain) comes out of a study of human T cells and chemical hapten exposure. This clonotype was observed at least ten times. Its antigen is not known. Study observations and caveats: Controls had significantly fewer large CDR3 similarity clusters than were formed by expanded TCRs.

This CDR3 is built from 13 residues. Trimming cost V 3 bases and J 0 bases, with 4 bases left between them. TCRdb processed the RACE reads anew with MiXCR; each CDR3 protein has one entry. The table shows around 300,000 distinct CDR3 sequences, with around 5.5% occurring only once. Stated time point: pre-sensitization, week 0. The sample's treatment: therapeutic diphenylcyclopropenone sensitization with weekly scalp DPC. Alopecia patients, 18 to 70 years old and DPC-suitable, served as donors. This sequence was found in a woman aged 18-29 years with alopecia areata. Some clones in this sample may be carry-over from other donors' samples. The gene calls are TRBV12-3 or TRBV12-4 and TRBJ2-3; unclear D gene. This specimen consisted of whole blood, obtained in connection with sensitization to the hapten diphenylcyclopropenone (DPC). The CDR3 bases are TGTGCCAGCAGTTTCGCCAGCACAGATACGCAGTATTTT. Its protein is CASSFASTDTQYF.